These 10 T cell receptor beta chains were all obtained from the same sample, sequenced in a study of beta chain features in type 1 diabetes. Study-wide results and caveats: In every one of the four CD4+ subsets, TCRB CDR3s were moderately but significantly shorter in Type 1 diabetes patients.

For these receptors, no antigen is known. The sequenced template was cDNA made from the entire isolated RNA. This table comes from immunoSEQ multiplex PCR, and its TCRdb copy is limited to in-frame clones, with some not included. The sample has about 270,000 clones, approximately 15% seen once; the top ten hold about 0.017%. The material sequenced was naive CD4+ T cells from blood. The origin of the receptors is a man aged 30 to 45 with type 1 diabetes.

This clone was seen a few times. The genes are TRBV19 and TRBJ2-1; 11 bases match TRBD2. The CDR3 is made up of 15 amino acids. The V gene's germline CDR1 is LNHDA and CDR2 SQIVND (reference sequence). The V segment lost 3 bases and the J segment 9 bases; nucleotides outside the gene matches: 7. CDR3 residues: CASSIGTSGPTEQFF. The CDR3 coding sequence is TGTGCCAGTAGTATTGGGACTAGCGGCCCGACTGAGCAGTTCTTC.

This clone was counted only a few times. The chain is built from TRBV27 and TRBJ1-5; TRBD1 agrees at 9 bases. J was trimmed by 5 bases and V by 5 bases; bases with no gene match: 4. The CDR3 has 14 amino acids. CDR1 and CDR2 (germline): MNHEY, SMNVEV (reference sequence). CDR3: CASSRDREYQPQHF. CDR3 DNA sequence: TGTGCCAGCAGTCGGGACAGGGAATATCAGCCCCAGCATTTT.

This clone has a handful of counts. This chain uses TRBV13 with TRBJ1-1; TRBD1 might be the D (5 bases). The germline V gene has CDR1 PRHDT and CDR2 FYEKMQ (reference sequence). The CDR3 sequence is 13 residues long. Trimming shortened V by 5 bases and J by 10 bases, and 17 bases separated the two germline ends. The CDR3 coding sequence is TGTGCCAGCAGCCCCTCGGAGGGGCGCGGAGCTTTCTTT. This gives the protein CASSPSEGRGAFF.

The rearrangement links TRBV2 to TRBJ2-3; D is possibly TRBD1 (6 bases). Trimming took 6 bases from V and 3 from J, leaving 7 bases between them. The CDR3 length is 12 residues. Germline CDR1 is SNHLY and CDR2 is FYNNEI. CDR3 sequence: CASSGQTDTQYF. Here the CDR3 DNA reads TGTGCCAGCAGCGGACAGACAGATACGCAGTATTTT.

This clone was detected a few times. The chain recombines TRBV6-6 with TRBJ2-1; perhaps TRBD2 as D (5 bases). This CDR3 has 14 amino acids. The V gene's germline CDR1 is MNHNY and CDR2 SVGAGI (reference sequence). V lost 2 bases to trimming and J lost 6 bases, with 11 bases between them. The CDR3 bases are TGTGCCAGCAGTTACCCCCTAACTAGCAATGAGCAGTTCTTC. Translating it yields CASSYPLTSNEQFF.

The chain is built from TRBV11-1 and TRBJ2-5, with 11 positions matching TRBD1. The V gene end was trimmed by 2 bases and the J gene end by 5 bases; junction bases not matched to a gene: 10. The CDR3 sequence is 17 residues long. Germline V CDR1 and CDR2: SGHAT, FQDESV (reference sequence). CDR3 residues: CASSLRTGGVSRETQYF. The CDR3 nucleotides read TGTGCCAGCAGCTTAAGGACAGGGGGCGTTTCACGTGAGACCCAGTACTTC.

This clone was seen only a few times. The rearrangement joins TRBV6-5 to TRBJ1-1, with D tentatively TRBD1 (6 bases). Between the trimmed V and J ends, which lost 5 bases and 5 bases, there was a span of 12 bases. The CDR3 loop spans 13 amino acids. Germline loops: CDR1 MNHEY, CDR2 SVGAGI. CDR3 sequence (DNA): TGTGCCAGCAGTCGACAGGACGGGACTGAAGCTTTCTTT. Amino acids: CASSRQDGTEAFF.

This clone showed up just a few times. This chain uses TRBV7-9 with TRBJ2-1; D is uncertain. This CDR3 spans 14 amino acids. The germline V and J ends were trimmed by 3 bases and 0 bases, with 6 bases remaining between them. Per the germline V gene, CDR1 is SEHNR and CDR2 is FQNEAQ (reference sequence). The CDR3 nucleotides are TGTGCCAGCAGCTTGAAGAGCTCCTACAATGAGCAGTTCTTC. It codes for CASSLKSSYNEQFF.

This clone was found a few times. The CDR3 loop is CASSLDKTQYF. CDR3 in DNA: TGTGCCAGCAGCTTAGACAAGACCCAGTACTTC. J is TRBJ2-5 and V is TRBV7-2; D uncertain. This CDR3 has 11 residues. Germline V gene lookup returns CDR1 SGHTA and CDR2 FQGNSA. V dropped 1 base and J dropped 6 bases, with 3 bases sitting between them.

This clone appeared a few times. CDR3 DNA sequence: TGTGCCAGCAGCGTAGCTTCAAGGGACAGGGCTCGATCCTACGAGCAGTACTTC. This encodes CASSVASRDRARSYEQYF. The chain has TRBV9 and TRBJ2-7; 9 bases are a match to TRBD1. J lost 1 base, V lost 0 bases, and 11 bases had no gene match. The CDR3 runs 18 residues. Germline values: CDR1 SGDLS, CDR2 YYNGEE.